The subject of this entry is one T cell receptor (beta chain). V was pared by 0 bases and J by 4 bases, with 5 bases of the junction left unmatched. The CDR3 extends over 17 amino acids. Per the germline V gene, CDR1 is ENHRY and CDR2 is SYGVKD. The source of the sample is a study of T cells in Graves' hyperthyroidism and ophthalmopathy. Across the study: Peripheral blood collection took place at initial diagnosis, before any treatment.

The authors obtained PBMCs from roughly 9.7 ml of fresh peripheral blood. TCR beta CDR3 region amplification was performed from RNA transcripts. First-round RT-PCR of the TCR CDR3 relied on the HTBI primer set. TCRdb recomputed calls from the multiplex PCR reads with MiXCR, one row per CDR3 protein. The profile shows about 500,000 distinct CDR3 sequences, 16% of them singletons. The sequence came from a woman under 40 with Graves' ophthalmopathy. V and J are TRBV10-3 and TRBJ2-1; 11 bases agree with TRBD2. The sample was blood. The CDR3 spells CAISESGLAGGYNEQFF. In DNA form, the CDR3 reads TGTGCCATCAGTGAGTCGGGATTAGCGGGAGGGTACAATGAGCAGTTCTTC.